The clone carrying this T cell receptor (beta chain) showed up many times. What it recognizes is unknown. The data originate from a study of T cell repertoires in cytomegalovirus infection. TCRdb used MiXCR to reprocess the reads, holding one entry per CDR3 protein. The sample carries about 770,000 distinct CDR3 sequences, roughly 29% recorded once. Germline trimming cut 5 bases from V and 8 bases from J; bases unmatched to any gene: 12. The CDR3 sequence is 15 residues long. Study-wide findings and caveats: Pooled public TCR beta family frequency picked out CMV carriers with the relevant HLA. HLA-C-restricted CMV clonotypes gave the most frequent clonotype in two of eight donors.

The TCR sequence derives from a human donor in good health (CMV status not recorded). Some clones in this sample may be carry-over from other donors' samples. The chain links TRBV12-3 or TRBV12-4 to TRBJ2-1, with 7 bases lining up with TRBD1. The input for sequencing was cultured CD8+ T cells from PBMCs, taken from culture after CMV antigen stimulation. CDR3 DNA sequence: TGTGCCAGCAGTCCGGGACCACAGGGGACCGATGAGCAGTTCTTC. It codes for CASSPGPQGTDEQFF.